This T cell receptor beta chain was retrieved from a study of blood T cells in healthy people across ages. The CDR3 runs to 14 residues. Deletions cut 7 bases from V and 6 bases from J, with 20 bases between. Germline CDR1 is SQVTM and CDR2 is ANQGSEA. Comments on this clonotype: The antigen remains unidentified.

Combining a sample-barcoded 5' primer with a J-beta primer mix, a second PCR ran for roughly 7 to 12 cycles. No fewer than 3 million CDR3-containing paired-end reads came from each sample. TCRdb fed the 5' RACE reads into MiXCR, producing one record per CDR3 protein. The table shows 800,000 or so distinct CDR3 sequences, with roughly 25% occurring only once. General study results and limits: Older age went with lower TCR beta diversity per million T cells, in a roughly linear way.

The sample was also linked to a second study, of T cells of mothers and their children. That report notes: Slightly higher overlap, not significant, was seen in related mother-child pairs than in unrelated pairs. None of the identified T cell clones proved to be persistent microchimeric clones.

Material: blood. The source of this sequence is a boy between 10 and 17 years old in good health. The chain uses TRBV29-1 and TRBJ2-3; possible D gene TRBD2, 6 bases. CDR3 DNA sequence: TGCAGCGCCCCGGCGCTATCGCGGGGCGATACGCAGTATTTT. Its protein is CSAPALSRGDTQYF.